The rows below give T cell receptor beta chains drawn from one sample of a study of blood T cells in healthy people across ages. TCRdb reanalysed the 5' RACE reads using MiXCR and keeps one entry per CDR3 protein. The table lists over 450,000 distinct CDR3 sequences, nearly 25% of them singletons. The same data also went into a second study, on T cells of mothers and their children.

The source material was blood. The receptors stem from a boy between 5 and 17 years old in good health. Each CDR3 is given with its conserved first and last residue. Each record gives: J gene, V gene, clone size, D gene, CDR3 protein, CDR3 DNA. The D gene is left open where the match is weak. A row's size may be missing; if present it is once, few, many or a size class.

>TRBJ1-1|TRBV7-8|few|-
CASTEGLVMNTEAFF
TGTGCCAGCACCGAAGGGTTGGTAATGAACACTGAAGCTTTCTTT
>TRBJ2-1|TRBV7-9|few|-
CASSFVGREWNEQFF
TGTGCCAGCAGCTTCGTGGGGCGGGAATGGAATGAGCAGTTCTTC
>TRBJ2-1|TRBV4-3|few|TRBD2
CASSQGISGGDNEQFF
TGCGCCAGCAGCCAAGGGATTAGCGGGGGAGACAATGAGCAGTTCTTC
>TRBJ2-3|TRBV7-3|few|TRBD2
CASSFSGGISGTQYF
TGTGCCAGCAGCTTTAGCGGGGGAATTAGTGGTACGCAGTATTTT
>TRBJ1-2|TRBV27|-|-
CASRRAGQEDYGYTF
TGTGCCAGCAGGAGAGCCGGACAAGAAGACTATGGCTACACCTTC
>TRBJ2-4|TRBV28|many|TRBD2
CASSPVSRGRAVKNIQYF
TGTGCCAGCAGTCCCGTTAGTCGGGGGAGGGCCGTCAAAAACATTCAGTACTTC
>TRBJ2-4|TRBV29-1|few|TRBD2
CSVERGRENIQYF
TGCAGCGTTGAACGCGGGAGGGAAAACATTCAGTACTTC
>TRBJ1-2|TRBV27|few|-
CASSFRTPTYGGYTF
TGTGCCAGCAGTTTTAGGACACCGACGTATGGTGGCTACACCTTC
>TRBJ2-3|TRBV19|-|-
CATTSVGRGDTQYF
TGTGCCACCACTTCTGTGGGGAGAGGAGATACGCAGTATTTT
>TRBJ2-5|TRBV7-8|-|-
CASSHGLEGETQYF
TGTGCCAGCAGCCACGGACTTGAGGGGGAGACCCAGTACTTC
>TRBJ1-2|TRBV14|-|-
CASSPTGYGYTF
TGTGCCAGCAGCCCGACAGGTTATGGCTACACCTTC
>TRBJ2-1|TRBV7-9|few|-
CASSTPTGHSYNEQFF
TGTGCCAGCAGCACTCCGACTGGCCACTCCTACAATGAGCAGTTCTTC
>TRBJ2-5|TRBV28|-|-
CASSAGLHISQTQYF
TGTGCCAGCAGCGCGGGCCTCCACATCTCGCAAACCCAGTACTTC
>TRBJ2-6|TRBV3-1|few|TRBD2
CASSPTSGSSGANVLTF
TGTGCCAGCAGCCCAACTAGCGGGAGTTCTGGGGCCAACGTCCTGACTTTC
>TRBJ1-1|TRBV6-2/TRBV6-3|-|-
CASSHRGGNTEAFF
TGTGCCAGCAGCCACCGTGGGGGGAACACTGAAGCTTTCTTT
>TRBJ1-6|TRBV7-8|-|TRBD1
CASSPPWTGQNSPLRF
TGTGCCAGCAGCCCCCCCTGGACAGGCCAGAATTCACCCCTCCGCTTT
>TRBJ1-1|TRBV7-9|-|-
CASSSEGPGTFF
TGTGCCAGCAGCTCCGAAGGGCCAGGGACTTTCTTT
>TRBJ2-4|TRBV28|-|-
CASSFRVGTKNIQYF
TGTGCCAGCAGTTTTCGGGTGGGGACCAAAAACATTCAGTACTTC
>TRBJ2-5|TRBV20-1|few|-
CSARDRLRQETQYF
TGCAGTGCTAGAGATCGTCTCCGCCAAGAGACCCAGTACTTC
>TRBJ2-7|TRBV15|few|-
CATSRDKGTEQYF
TGTGCCACCAGCAGAGATAAGGGAACCGAGCAGTACTTC
>TRBJ2-1|TRBV6-2/TRBV6-3|few|TRBD2
CASSRRLAGLNEQFF
TGTGCCAGCAGCCGAAGACTAGCGGGGCTCAATGAGCAGTTCTTC
>TRBJ2-2|TRBV7-2|few|-
CASSFRALGGELFF
TGTGCCAGCAGCTTCCGGGCCCTCGGCGGGGAGCTGTTTTTT
>TRBJ2-2|TRBV21-1|-|-
CASNHGGPTGELFF
TGTGCCAGCAACCACGGGGGACCAACCGGGGAGCTGTTTTTT
>TRBJ2-5|TRBV7-9|few|TRBD2
CASSPQGAGVLKETQYF
TGTGCCAGCAGCCCCCAAGGAGCGGGGGTCCTTAAGGAGACCCAGTACTTC
>TRBJ1-2|TRBV28|-|-
CASSTEGGTHGYTF
TGTGCCAGCAGTACAGAGGGGGGGACGCATGGCTACACCTTC
>TRBJ2-3|TRBV7-2|-|-
CASSLAQGGDTQYF
TGTGCCAGCAGCTTAGCACAGGGTGGAGATACGCAGTATTTT
>TRBJ2-1|TRBV15|few|-
CATSRERDSSYNEQFF
TGTGCCACCAGCAGAGAGCGGGACAGCTCCTACAATGAGCAGTTCTTC
>TRBJ2-1|TRBV7-9|few|TRBD2
CASRTTSGRASEQFF
TGTGCCAGCAGAACAACTAGCGGGAGGGCCTCTGAGCAGTTCTTC
>TRBJ2-5|TRBV10-3|-|TRBD2
CAISGGSDFGTQYF
TGTGCCATAAGCGGGGGTAGCGATTTCGGGACCCAGTACTTC
>TRBJ2-7|TRBV6-2/TRBV6-3|-|TRBD2
CASWGAGEQYEQYF
TGTGCCAGCTGGGGAGCGGGAGAGCAGTACGAGCAGTACTTC
>TRBJ2-7|TRBV20-1|-|-
CSAGTGIGSYEQYF
TGCAGTGCGGGTACAGGGATCGGCTCCTACGAGCAGTACTTC
>TRBJ1-4|TRBV20-1|few|-
CSALREKLFF
TGCAGCGCCCTGCGGGAAAAACTGTTTTTT
>TRBJ2-5|TRBV4-1|-|TRBD2
CASSQDGAGSGRSETQYF
TGCGCCAGCAGCCAAGATGGGGCTGGTAGCGGGAGGAGCGAGACCCAGTACTTC
>TRBJ2-7|TRBV29-1|-|-
CSVGRRGSYEQYF
TGCAGCGTTGGTCGCAGGGGCTCCTACGAGCAGTACTTC
>TRBJ2-7|TRBV3-1|few|-
CASSQTGTYEQYF
TGTGCCAGCAGCCAGACCGGGACCTACGAGCAGTACTTC
>TRBJ1-4|TRBV29-1|-|-
CSARGGVRNEKLFF
TGCAGCGCCCGAGGGGGGGTTCGGAATGAAAAACTGTTTTTT
>TRBJ2-1|TRBV11-2|-|-
CASSLGGVGQPYNEQFF
TGTGCCAGCAGCTTAGGGGGGGTAGGCCAGCCCTACAATGAGCAGTTCTTC
>TRBJ1-3|TRBV6-1|-|-
CASSPTPGPTPGNTIYF
TGTGCCAGCAGCCCCACGCCGGGACCGACCCCTGGAAACACCATATATTTT
>TRBJ2-3|TRBV2|many|-
CASSPPPPVPYF
TGTGCCAGCAGTCCCCCTCCCCCTGTTCCGTATTTT
>TRBJ2-6|TRBV5-1|few|TRBD1
CASTVDRAQAGANVLTF
TGCGCCAGCACCGTAGACAGGGCCCAGGCTGGGGCCAACGTCCTGACTTTC
>TRBJ2-2|TRBV20-1|few|-
CSVQGTTNTGELFF
TGCAGTGTCCAAGGGACAACGAACACCGGGGAGCTGTTTTTT
>TRBJ2-1|TRBV7-2|few|-
CASSHTPGEQFF
TGTGCCAGCAGCCACACCCCAGGGGAGCAGTTCTTC
>TRBJ1-4|TRBV11-2|-|TRBD1
CASSSDRVGEKLFF
TGTGCCAGCAGCTCGGACAGGGTTGGCGAAAAACTGTTTTTT
>TRBJ2-1|TRBV9|few|TRBD1
CASSGRPGTGAYNEQFF
TGTGCCAGCAGCGGACGGCCCGGGACAGGGGCATACAATGAGCAGTTCTTC
>TRBJ2-5|TRBV9|-|-
CASSVGTSQETQYF
TGTGCCAGCAGCGTAGGGACAAGCCAAGAGACCCAGTACTTC
>TRBJ2-1|TRBV3-1|few|-
CASSPSEYNEQFF
TGTGCCAGCAGCCCCAGCGAGTACAATGAGCAGTTCTTC
>TRBJ2-5|TRBV4-2|few|TRBD2
CASSLGLADLRETQYF
TGTGCCAGCAGCCTGGGACTAGCGGATCTAAGGGAGACCCAGTACTTC
>TRBJ2-2|TRBV6-1|-|TRBD1
CASSSKQGPSNTGELFF
TGTGCCAGCAGCTCCAAACAGGGGCCCTCGAACACCGGGGAGCTGTTTTTT
>TRBJ2-7|TRBV4-1|-|-
CASSLEVETYEQYF
TGCGCCAGCAGTCTCGAGGTGGAGACCTACGAGCAGTACTTC
>TRBJ2-5|TRBV9|-|-
CASSVGLGAAETQYF
TGTGCCAGCAGCGTAGGTCTCGGGGCGGCGGAGACCCAGTACTTC
>TRBJ2-3|TRBV12-5|-|TRBD2
CANPSWSGGNTDTQYF
TGTGCTAATCCCTCTTGGTCGGGAGGAAACACAGATACGCAGTATTTT
>TRBJ1-6|TRBV7-2|-|TRBD1
CASSEPGQRSPLHF
TGTGCCAGCAGCGAACCGGGACAGAGGTCACCCCTCCACTTT
>TRBJ2-3|TRBV5-1|-|TRBD2
CASSPERGDTQYF
TGCGCCAGCAGCCCCGAGCGGGGAGATACGCAGTATTTT
>TRBJ1-1|TRBV7-2|-|TRBD1
CASGAGGLSTEAFF
TGTGCCAGCGGAGCAGGGGGGTTAAGCACTGAAGCTTTCTTT
>TRBJ2-1|TRBV5-1|-|-
CASSFGGPTNEQFF
TGCGCCAGCAGCTTCGGGGGGCCTACCAATGAGCAGTTCTTC
>TRBJ1-1|TRBV19|-|-
CASTLRGRRWEAFF
TGTGCCAGTACCCTCCGTGGGAGACGGTGGGAAGCTTTCTTT
>TRBJ2-7|TRBV20-1|-|TRBD2
CSARELAGGKSEQYF
TGCAGTGCTAGAGAACTAGCGGGAGGGAAATCCGAGCAGTACTTC